This T cell receptor beta chain stems from a study of T cells in Graves' hyperthyroidism and ophthalmopathy. Findings and limits, study-wide: Most clonotypes that expanded in the thyroid above 0.001 also showed up in blood.

Authors of the study amplified TCR beta CDR3 regions from RNA transcripts. The TCR CDR3 was amplified in a first-round RT-PCR using the HTBI primer set. TCRdb fed the multiplex PCR reads into MiXCR, producing one record per CDR3 protein. The table has about 510,000 distinct CDR3 sequences, 46% seen once. Concerning this clonotype: Antigen specificity is unknown. No conserved phenylalanine or tryptophan is present at the end of the CDR3, so a read error is the likely explanation. It is unclear where the CDR3 begins or ends on the DNA, so no DNA is shown, and the CDR3 is as TCRdb lists it.

The germline gives CDR1 SGHTA, CDR2 FQGNSA. The CDR3 sequence runs 8 residues, both termini included. This clonotype was sampled from an adult woman with Graves' disease, either hyperthyroidism or ophthalmopathy (not recorded which). The sequenced sample consisted of peripheral blood or thyroid tissue (not recorded which). The chain has TRBV7-2 and TRBJ2-5. This CDR3 is CASSSPVV.